This T cell receptor (beta chain) was captured by sequencing in a study of identical twins. TCRdb re-derived calls from the 5' RACE reads in MiXCR, one entry per CDR3 protein. The sample records fewer than 500,000 distinct CDR3 sequences, approximately 15% being singletons. This CDR3 region has 13 residues. The ends lost 6 bases at V and 6 bases at J; junction bases unmatched: 8. Germline V gives CDR1 DFQATT, CDR2 SNEGSKA (reference sequence). Separately, the same data were catalogued under a study of yellow fever vaccine responses in identical twins.

This rearrangement joins TRBV20-1 to TRBJ2-3, with TRBD1 identical over 8 bases. The receptor's source is a woman younger than 30 in good health. The source material was CD4+ T cells sorted from blood. The CDR3 protein is CSARTGREDTQYF. CDR3 in DNA: TGCAGTGCCCGGACAGGGAGAGAGGATACGCAGTATTTT.